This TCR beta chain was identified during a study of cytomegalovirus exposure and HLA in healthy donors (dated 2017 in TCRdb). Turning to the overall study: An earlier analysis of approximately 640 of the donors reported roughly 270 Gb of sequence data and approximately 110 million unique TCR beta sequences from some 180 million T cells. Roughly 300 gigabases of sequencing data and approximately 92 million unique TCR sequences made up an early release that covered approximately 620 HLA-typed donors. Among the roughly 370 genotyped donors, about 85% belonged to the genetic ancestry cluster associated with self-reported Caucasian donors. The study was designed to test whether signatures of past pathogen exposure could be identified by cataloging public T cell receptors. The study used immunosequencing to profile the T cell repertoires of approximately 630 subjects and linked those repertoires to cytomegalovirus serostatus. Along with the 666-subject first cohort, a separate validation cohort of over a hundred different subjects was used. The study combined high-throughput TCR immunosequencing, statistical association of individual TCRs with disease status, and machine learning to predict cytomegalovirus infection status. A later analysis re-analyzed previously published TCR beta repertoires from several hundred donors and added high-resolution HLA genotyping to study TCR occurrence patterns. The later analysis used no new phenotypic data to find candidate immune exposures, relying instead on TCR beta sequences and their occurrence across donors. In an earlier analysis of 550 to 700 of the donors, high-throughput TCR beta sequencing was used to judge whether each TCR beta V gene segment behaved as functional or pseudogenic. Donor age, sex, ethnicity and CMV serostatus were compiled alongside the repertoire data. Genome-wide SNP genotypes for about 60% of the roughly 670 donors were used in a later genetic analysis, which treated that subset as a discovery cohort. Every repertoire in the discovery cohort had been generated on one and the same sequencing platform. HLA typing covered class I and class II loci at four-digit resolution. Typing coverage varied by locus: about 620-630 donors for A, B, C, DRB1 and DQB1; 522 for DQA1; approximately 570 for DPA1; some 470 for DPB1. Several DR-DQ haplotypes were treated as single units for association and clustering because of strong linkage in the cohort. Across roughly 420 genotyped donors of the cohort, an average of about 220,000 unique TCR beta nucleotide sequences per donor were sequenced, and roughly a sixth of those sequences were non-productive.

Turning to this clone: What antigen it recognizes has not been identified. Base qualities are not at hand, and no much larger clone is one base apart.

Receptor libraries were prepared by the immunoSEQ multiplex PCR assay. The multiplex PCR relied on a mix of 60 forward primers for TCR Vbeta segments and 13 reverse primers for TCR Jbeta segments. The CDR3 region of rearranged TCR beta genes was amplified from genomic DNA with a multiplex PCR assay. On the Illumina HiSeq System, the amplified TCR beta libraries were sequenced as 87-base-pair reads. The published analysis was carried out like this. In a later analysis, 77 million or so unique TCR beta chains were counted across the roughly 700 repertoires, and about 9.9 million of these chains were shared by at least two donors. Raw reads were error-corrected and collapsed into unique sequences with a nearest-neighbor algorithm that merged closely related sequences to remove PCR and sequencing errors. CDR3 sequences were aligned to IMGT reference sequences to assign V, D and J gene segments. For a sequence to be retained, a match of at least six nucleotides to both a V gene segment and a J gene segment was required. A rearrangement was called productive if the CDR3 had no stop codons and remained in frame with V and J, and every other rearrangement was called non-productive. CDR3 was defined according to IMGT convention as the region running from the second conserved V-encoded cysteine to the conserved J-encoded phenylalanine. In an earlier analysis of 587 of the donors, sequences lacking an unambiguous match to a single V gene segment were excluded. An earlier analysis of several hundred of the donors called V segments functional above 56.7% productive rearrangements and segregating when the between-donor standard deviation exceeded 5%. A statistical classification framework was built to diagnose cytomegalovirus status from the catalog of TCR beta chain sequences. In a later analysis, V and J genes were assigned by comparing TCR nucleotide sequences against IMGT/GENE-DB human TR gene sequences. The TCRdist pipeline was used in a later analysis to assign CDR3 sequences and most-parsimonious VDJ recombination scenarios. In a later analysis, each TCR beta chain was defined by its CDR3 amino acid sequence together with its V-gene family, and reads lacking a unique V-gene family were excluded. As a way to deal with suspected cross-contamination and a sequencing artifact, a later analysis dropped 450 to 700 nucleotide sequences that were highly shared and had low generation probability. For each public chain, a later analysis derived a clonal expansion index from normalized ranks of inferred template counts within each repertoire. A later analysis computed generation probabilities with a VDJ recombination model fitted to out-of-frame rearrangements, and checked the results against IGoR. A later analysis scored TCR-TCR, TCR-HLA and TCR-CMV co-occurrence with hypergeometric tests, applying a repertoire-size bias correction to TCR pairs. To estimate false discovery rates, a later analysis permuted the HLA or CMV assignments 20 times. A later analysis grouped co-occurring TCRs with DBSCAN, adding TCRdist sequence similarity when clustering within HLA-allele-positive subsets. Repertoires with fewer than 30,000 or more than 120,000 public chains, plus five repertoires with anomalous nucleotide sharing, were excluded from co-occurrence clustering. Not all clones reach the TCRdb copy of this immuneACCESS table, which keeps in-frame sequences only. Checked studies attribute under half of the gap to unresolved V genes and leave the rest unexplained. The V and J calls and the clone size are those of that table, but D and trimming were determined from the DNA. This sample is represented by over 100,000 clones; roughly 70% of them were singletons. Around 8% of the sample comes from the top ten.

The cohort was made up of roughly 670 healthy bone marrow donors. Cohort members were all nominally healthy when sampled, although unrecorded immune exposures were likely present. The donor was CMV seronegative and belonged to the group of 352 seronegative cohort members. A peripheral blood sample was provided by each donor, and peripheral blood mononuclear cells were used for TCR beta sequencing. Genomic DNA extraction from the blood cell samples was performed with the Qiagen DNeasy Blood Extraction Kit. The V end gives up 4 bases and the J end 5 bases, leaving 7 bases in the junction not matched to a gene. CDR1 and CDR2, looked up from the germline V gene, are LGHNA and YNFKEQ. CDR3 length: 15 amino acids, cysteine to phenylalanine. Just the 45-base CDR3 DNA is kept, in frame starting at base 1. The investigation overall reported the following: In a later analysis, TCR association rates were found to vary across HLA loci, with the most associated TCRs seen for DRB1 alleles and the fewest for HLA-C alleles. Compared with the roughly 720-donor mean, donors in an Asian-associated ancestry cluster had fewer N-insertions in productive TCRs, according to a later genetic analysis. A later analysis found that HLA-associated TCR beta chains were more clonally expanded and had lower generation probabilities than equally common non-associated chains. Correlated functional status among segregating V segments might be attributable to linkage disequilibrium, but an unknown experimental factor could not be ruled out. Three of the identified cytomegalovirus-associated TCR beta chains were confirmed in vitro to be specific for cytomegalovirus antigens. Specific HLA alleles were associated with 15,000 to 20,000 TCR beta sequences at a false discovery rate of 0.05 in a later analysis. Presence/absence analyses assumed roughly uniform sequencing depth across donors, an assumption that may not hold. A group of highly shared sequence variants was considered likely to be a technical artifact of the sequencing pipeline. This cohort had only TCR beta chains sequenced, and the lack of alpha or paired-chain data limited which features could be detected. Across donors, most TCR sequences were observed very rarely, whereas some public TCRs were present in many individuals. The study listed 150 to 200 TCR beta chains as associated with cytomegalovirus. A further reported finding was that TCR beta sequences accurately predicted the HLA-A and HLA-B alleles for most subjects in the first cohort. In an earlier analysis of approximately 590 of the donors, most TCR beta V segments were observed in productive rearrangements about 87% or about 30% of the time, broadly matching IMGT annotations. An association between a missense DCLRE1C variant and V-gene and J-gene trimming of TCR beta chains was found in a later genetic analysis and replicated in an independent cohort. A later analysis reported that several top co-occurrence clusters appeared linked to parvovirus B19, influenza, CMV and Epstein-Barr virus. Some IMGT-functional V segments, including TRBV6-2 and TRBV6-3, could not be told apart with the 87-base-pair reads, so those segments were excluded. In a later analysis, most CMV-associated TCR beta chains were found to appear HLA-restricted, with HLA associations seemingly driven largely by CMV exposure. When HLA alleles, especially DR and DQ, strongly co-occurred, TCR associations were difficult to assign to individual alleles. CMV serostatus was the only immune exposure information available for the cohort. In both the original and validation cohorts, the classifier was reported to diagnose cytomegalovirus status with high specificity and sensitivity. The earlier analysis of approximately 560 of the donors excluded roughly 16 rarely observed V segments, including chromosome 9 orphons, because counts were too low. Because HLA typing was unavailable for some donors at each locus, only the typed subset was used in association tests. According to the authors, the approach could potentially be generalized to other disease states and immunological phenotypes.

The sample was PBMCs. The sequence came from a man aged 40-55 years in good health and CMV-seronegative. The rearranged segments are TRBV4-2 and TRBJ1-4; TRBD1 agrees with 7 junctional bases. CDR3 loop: CASSRAPGGNEKLFF. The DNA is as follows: TGTGCCAGCAGCCGGGCCCCAGGGGGAAATGAAAAACTGTTTTTT.